This T cell receptor beta chain was profiled in a study of pediatric ulcerative colitis. Regarding this clone: Its matching antigen is unknown.

Libraries were prepared by immunoSEQ multiplex PCR; TCRdb keeps only in-frame clonotypes and omits some of them. The sample records 32,000 or so clones, roughly 86% being singletons. Per the germline V gene, CDR1 is MNHNS and CDR2 is SASEGT. Trimming took 6 bases from V and 5 from J; bases not matched to a gene: 7. The CDR3 is 14 residues long. Findings and caveats of the study: Blood samples from a couple of patients yielded substantially fewer templates and were excluded from blood-rectal overlap analysis. Two rectal CDR3 clonotypes occurred in all ulcerative colitis patients.

Source material: blood. This sequence originates from a boy under 18 with severe ulcerative colitis. The chain couples TRBV6-1 to TRBJ1-2; 9 nucleotides align to TRBD1. This CDR3 is CASRDRGQMYGYTF. The CDR3 coding sequence is TGTGCCAGCAGGGACAGGGGACAGATGTATGGCTACACCTTC.